These 24 T cell receptor beta chains were sequenced from one sample in a study of cytomegalovirus exposure and HLA in healthy donors. The PCR contained 60 Vbeta and 13 Jbeta primers. Measured with immunoSEQ multiplex PCR; TCRdb has only the in-frame clones, and not every one. The sample has 110,000 or so clones, 77% seen once. Source material: PBMCs. These receptors all stem from a man between 18 and 29 years old in good health and CMV-seropositive.

The V gene is TRBV5-1, the J gene TRBJ1-1, with 9 bases aligning to TRBD1. From germline, CDR1 is SGHRS and CDR2 YFSETQ. The CDR3 loop spans 14 amino acids. With 5 bases clipped from V and 4 bases from J, the junction kept 6 bases outside the gene matches. The CDR3 DNA reads as TGCGCCAGCAGTCTTGGACAGGGGATCACTGAAGCTTTCTTT. Amino acid sequence: CASSLGQGITEAFF.

The V gene is TRBV28, the J gene TRBJ1-2; D is undetermined. The CDR3 has 16 residues. Trimming cost V 2 bases and J 5 bases, with 18 bases left between them. Germline V gene sequence: CDR1 MDHEN, CDR2 SYDVKM. The CDR3 here is CASSLAADLGRYGYTF. CDR3 coding DNA: TGTGCCAGCAGTTTAGCGGCTGACCTAGGTCGATATGGCTACACCTTC.

V usage is TRBV5-1 and J usage is TRBJ1-1, with 9 bases fitting TRBD1. The CDR3 loop spans 13 amino acids. Germline lookup yields CDR1 SGHRS and CDR2 YFSETQ. Trimming took 6 bases from V and 4 from J; bases not matched to a gene: 4. CDR3 DNA sequence: TGCGCCAGCACCCCGGGACAGGGCACTGAAGCTTTCTTT. Residues: CASTPGQGTEAFF. Drawing the rest from reference TRBV5-1 and TRBJ1-1, the complete variable domain is KAGVTQTPRYLIKTRGQQVTLSCSPISGHRSVSWYQQTPGQGLQFLFEYFSETQRNKGNFPGRFSGRQFSNSRSEMNVSTLELGDSALYLCASTPGQGTEAFFGQGTRLTVV.

The V call is TRBV5-5, the J call TRBJ1-4; no firm D call. CDR3 size: 15 residues. Germline V gene lookup returns CDR1 SGHKS and CDR2 YYEKEE (reference sequence). V was trimmed by 2 bases and J by 0 bases, leaving 8 bases between them. The CDR3 bases are TGTGCCAGCAGCTTTTTTATCTCAACTAATGAAAAACTGTTTTTT. Its translation is CASSFFISTNEKLFF.

The chain is built from TRBV6-6 and TRBJ2-3; D is unresolved. Germline V gene lookup returns CDR1 MNHNY and CDR2 SVGAGI (reference sequence). CDR3 length: 13 residues. The ends were cut back, 5 bases at V and 1 base at J, with 7 bases in the middle. The CDR3 is CASSPLGTDTQYF. In DNA, the CDR3 is TGTGCCAGCAGTCCTCTAGGCACAGATACGCAGTATTTT.

The rearrangement links TRBV10-1 to TRBJ1-3; TRBD1 agrees at 9 bases. This CDR3 has 18 residues. With 8 bases clipped from V and 0 bases from J, the junction kept 14 bases outside the gene matches. Germline V gene lookup returns CDR1 WNHNN and CDR2 SYGVQD (reference sequence). CDR3 sequence (DNA): TGCGCCAGCGATCTTGGGGGGACAGGGCCCTGCTCTGGAAACACCATATATTTT. Amino acid sequence: CASDLGGTGPCSGNTIYF.

CDR3 nucleotide sequence: TGTGCCAGCATGAGCGACTCAGAGACCCAGTACTTC. Its protein product is CASMSDSETQYF. The rearrangement uses TRBV2 and TRBJ2-5; D unclear. Germline V gene data show CDR1 as SNHLY and CDR2 as FYNNEI. The length of the CDR3 is 12 residues. V dropped 7 bases and J dropped 4 bases, with 10 bases sitting between them.

J is TRBJ2-7 and V is TRBV7-8; D is unresolved. The CDR3 sequence is 15 residues long. Germline CDR1 is SGHVS and CDR2 is FQNEAQ. V gave up 2 bases and J gave up 2 bases, with 13 bases separating them. This CDR3 reads CASSLLVAAPYEQYF. The CDR3 DNA reads as TGTGCCAGCAGCTTATTAGTCGCCGCCCCCTACGAGCAGTACTTC.

This sequence joins TRBV9 and TRBJ1-1; a weak D match, TRBD1 (6 bases). The CDR3 is 15 residues long. Trimming took off 4 bases at V and 0 bases at J, with 13 bases between the two ends. Germline V gene data show CDR1 as SGDLS and CDR2 as YYNGEE. Here the CDR3 DNA reads TGTGCCAGCAGCAAGGGTACAGGGCTGAACACTGAAGCTTTCTTT. Translating it yields CASSKGTGLNTEAFF.

The rearrangement links TRBV19 to TRBJ2-1, with 8 bases fitting TRBD1. Trimming cost V 5 bases and J 0 bases; bases outside gene matches: 3. Germline V lookup: CDR1 LNHDA, CDR2 SQIVND (reference sequence). The CDR3 contains 15 residues. The CDR3 protein is CASSPGQGSYNEQFF. CDR3 DNA: TGTGCCAGTAGTCCTGGACAGGGCTCCTACAATGAGCAGTTCTTC.

The chain couples TRBV4-1 to TRBJ2-6, with D possibly matching TRBD1 (6 bases). Germline CDR1 MGHRA, CDR2 YSYEKL. The CDR3 has 17 residues. Trimming stripped 4 bases from V and 0 bases from J, with 13 bases between. In nucleotides, the CDR3 is TGCGCCAGCAGCCCTTTACAGGGAAGCTCTGGGGCCAACGTCCTGACTTTC. It yields the protein CASSPLQGSSGANVLTF.

The CDR3: CASSQGGQLQETQYF. The CDR3 DNA sequence: TGTGCCAGCAGCCAAGGTGGACAGCTCCAAGAGACCCAGTACTTC. The genes are TRBV4-2 and TRBJ2-5; a possible D gene is TRBD1 (6 bases). The CDR3 runs 15 residues. Germline-derived CDR1 and CDR2 are LGHNA and YNFKEQ. Trimming left V 1 base short and J 1 base short, with 10 bases between.

This clone has more than one count but fewer than ten. This sequence joins TRBV9 and TRBJ1-2, with D unresolved. This CDR3 is built from 14 residues. The germline V and J ends were trimmed by 5 bases and 3 bases, with 14 bases remaining between them. CDR1 is SGDLS, CDR2 YYNGEE, per germline. CDR3 nucleotide sequence: TGTGCCAGCAGTGACATGGGAGAGGACTATGGCTACACCTTC. Protein sequence: CASSDMGEDYGYTF. The full variable domain, its missing parts supplied by reference TRBV9 and TRBJ1-2, is DSGVTQTPKHLITATGQRVTLRCSPRSGDLSVYWYQQSLDQGLQFLIQYYNGEERAKGNILERFSAQQFPDLHSELNLSSLELGDSALYFCASSDMGEDYGYTFGSGTRLTVV.

CDR3 coding DNA: TGTGCCAGCAGCCCTTTTGACAGGGCAATTGGAAACACCATATATTTT. This encodes CASSPFDRAIGNTIYF. The chain employs TRBV14 and TRBJ1-3; 7 nucleotides align to TRBD1. Germline trimming cut 4 bases from V and 3 bases from J; bases unmatched to any gene: 9. From germline, CDR1 is SGHDN and CDR2 FVKESK. This CDR3 region has 16 residues.

V and J are TRBV5-4 and TRBJ2-6; TRBD1 matches at 7 bases. The J segment lost 0 bases and the V segment lost 4 bases, leaving 4 bases of the junction unmatched. Germline-derived CDR1 and CDR2 are SGHNT and YYREEE (reference sequence). There are 16 residues in the CDR3. The CDR3 loop is CASSVDRISGANVLTF. The CDR3 nucleotides read TGTGCCAGCAGCGTGGACAGGATCTCTGGGGCCAACGTCCTGACTTTC.

This clone occurred a few times. The rearrangement uses TRBV2 and TRBJ1-4, with 9 bases that match TRBD1. V was clipped by 8 bases and J by 7 bases; unmatched bases: 5. Germline lookup yields CDR1 SNHLY and CDR2 FYNNEI. The CDR3 spans 13 residues. The CDR3, as DNA: TGTGCCAGCGACAGGACAGGGGTTGAAAAACTGTTTTTT. Protein product: CASDRTGVEKLFF.

This clone has a single count. The same CDR3 also results from other DNA sequences found in this sample. CDR3 sequence: CASSGQGGQPQHF. In DNA form, the CDR3 reads TGTGCCAGTTCCGGACAGGGCGGCCAGCCCCAGCATTTT. V is TRBV19 and J is TRBJ1-5; 8 nucleotides align to TRBD1. The germline gives CDR1 LNHDA, CDR2 SQIVND (reference sequence). The CDR3 has 13 amino acids. V was pared by 8 bases and J by 7 bases, with 7 bases of the junction left unmatched. The whole variable domain, remainder taken from reference TRBV19 and TRBJ1-5, is DGGITQSPKYLFRKEGQNVTLSCEQNLNHDAMYWYRQDPGQGLRLIYYSQIVNDFQKGDIAEGYSVSREKKESFPLTVTSAQKNPTAFYLCASSGQGGQPQHFGDGTRLSIL.

The V call is TRBV10-3, the J call TRBJ1-6; possibly TRBD1 for D (5 bases). The CDR3 covers 16 residues. Germline loops: CDR1 ENHRY, CDR2 SYGVKD. V was pared by 3 bases and J by 8 bases, with 17 bases between. Here the CDR3 reads CAISEPSSGTYSPLHF. The CDR3 region has the DNA TGTGCCATCAGTGAACCATCTTCCGGGACTTATTCACCCCTCCACTTT.

This chain links TRBV5-4 with TRBJ2-3, with TRBD2 matching over 9 bases. The CDR3 length is 17 residues. The ends lost 0 bases at V and 4 bases at J; junction bases unmatched: 9. Germline V gives CDR1 SGHNT, CDR2 YYREEE (reference sequence). CDR3 residues: CASSLASGGFQADTQYF. The CDR3 nucleotides are TGTGCCAGCAGCTTGGCCAGCGGGGGGTTCCAGGCAGATACGCAGTATTTT.

This clone has just a few counts. This chain links TRBV9 with TRBJ2-2; a possible D gene is TRBD2 (5 bases). Germline V gene data show CDR1 as SGDLS and CDR2 as YYNGEE. The CDR3 is made up of 17 amino acids. Trimming cost V 0 bases and J 4 bases, with 16 bases left between them. The chain's CDR3 is CASSVAYRTSSTGELFF. CDR3 DNA: TGTGCCAGCAGCGTAGCTTACCGTACTAGTTCCACCGGGGAGCTGTTTTTT.

The V call is TRBV10-3, the J call TRBJ2-1; 9 bases are a match to TRBD2. J gave up 8 bases and V 5 bases, and 13 bases lay outside the gene matches. The CDR3 spans 16 residues. CDR1 ENHRY and CDR2 SYGVKD come from the germline V gene. CDR3 sequence: CAISQPSPGLADEQFF. DNA for the CDR3: TGTGCCATCAGTCAACCTTCTCCGGGACTAGCCGATGAGCAGTTCTTC.

The CDR3 sequence: CASRTGQWNEKLFF. CDR3 in DNA: TGTGCCAGCAGGACGGGACAGTGGAATGAAAAACTGTTTTTT. The J gene is TRBJ1-4, the V gene TRBV28; TRBD1 aligns across 7 bases. Losses at the gene ends were 6 bases for V and 5 bases for J; bases not matched to a gene: 6. Germline loops: CDR1 MDHEN, CDR2 SYDVKM. The CDR3 length is 14 residues.

V gene TRBV7-6 combines with J gene TRBJ1-1; D is perhaps TRBD1 (6 bases). With 3 bases removed from V and 2 bases from J, the gap between germline ends came to 16 bases. CDR3 length: 16 residues. CDR1 and CDR2 from the germline V gene are SGHVS and FNYEAQ. CDR3 coding DNA: TGTGCCAGCAGCTTGGGTGAGGGGGTCGGAAACACTGAAGCTTTCTTT. It translates to CASSLGEGVGNTEAFF.

For the CDR3, the DNA is TGTGCCAGCAGTCCCGCAGGGTGGAATTCACCCCTCCACTTT. Translating it yields CASSPAGWNSPLHF. The chain recombines TRBV27 with TRBJ1-6; possible D gene TRBD1, 5 bases. The V end lost 5 bases, the J end lost 7 bases, and 12 bases lay between the germline ends. The germline CDR1 and CDR2 sequences are MNHEY and SMNVEV (reference sequence). This CDR3 has 14 residues.